Below, 16 T cell receptor beta chains from the same sample are listed, as sequenced in a study of cytomegalovirus exposure and HLA in healthy donors. The PCR used 60 Vbeta and 13 Jbeta primers. Clones were sequenced by immunoSEQ multiplex PCR, and TCRdb holds only the in-frame ones, with some missing. The table lists 150,000 to 200,000 clones, about 83% of them singletons. The sequenced material came from PBMCs. These receptors all stem from a woman in her 30s in good health and CMV-seropositive.

The chain recombines TRBV25-1 with TRBJ2-5; maybe TRBD2 (6 bases). CDR1 and CDR2 from the germline V gene are MGHDK and SYGVNS. Deletions cut 8 bases from V and 4 bases from J, with 17 bases between. The CDR3 totals 14 residues. The CDR3 bases are TGTGCCAGCGACCGGGGCGGGAAGAGAGAGACCCAGTACTTC. This codes for CASDRGGKRETQYF.

The gene calls are TRBV2 and TRBJ1-1; 9 nucleotides agree with TRBD1. V lost 2 bases and J lost 10; bases outside the gene matches: 11. Germline V gives CDR1 SNHLY, CDR2 FYNNEI. The CDR3 has 15 residues. The chain's CDR3 is CASSETGDRVGRAFF. DNA of the CDR3: TGTGCCAGCAGTGAAACCGGGGACAGGGTTGGAAGAGCTTTCTTT.

The rearrangement links TRBV9 to TRBJ2-5; 8 bases agree with TRBD1. The DNA end is a closer match to TRBJ2-7, so the J assignment may be wrong. The CDR3 is made up of 13 amino acids. CDR1 is SGDLS and CDR2 is YYNGEE in the germline V gene. The CDR3 region is CASSGGQGYEQYF. The CDR3 coding sequence is TGTGCCAGCAGCGGCGGACAGGGCTACGAGCAGTACTTC.

The chain employs TRBV7-8 and TRBJ2-1; maybe TRBD1 (5 bases). V gave up 3 bases and J gave up 4 bases, with 16 bases separating them. Germline V lookup: CDR1 SGHVS, CDR2 FQNEAQ. CDR3 size: 16 residues. CDR3 DNA sequence: TGTGCCAGCAGCTTGCTGCCAGGGCCATCTTACAATGAGCAGTTCTTC. It yields the protein CASSLLPGPSYNEQFF. Drawing the rest from reference TRBV7-8 and TRBJ2-1, the complete variable domain is GAGVSQSPRYKVAKRGQDVALRCDPISGHVSLFWYQQALGQGPEFLTYFQNEAQLDKSGLPSDRFFAERPEGSVSTLKIQRTQQEDSAVYLCASSLLPGPSYNEQFFGPGTRLTVL.

This chain links TRBV2 with TRBJ1-5, with D unresolved. The CDR3 runs to 16 residues. Germline CDR1 SNHLY, CDR2 FYNNEI. The germline V and J ends were trimmed by 2 bases and 0 bases, with 11 bases remaining between them. The CDR3, as DNA: TGTGCCAGCAGTGAATGGGGAGATTATAGCAATCAGCCCCAGCATTTT. It yields the protein CASSEWGDYSNQPQHF.

The chain uses TRBV15 and TRBJ2-3; D is perhaps TRBD2 (6 bases). The CDR3 is 14 amino acids. The ends were cut back, 3 bases at V and 0 bases at J, with 7 bases in the middle. Germline V lookup: CDR1 LNHNV, CDR2 YYDKDF (reference sequence). In nucleotides, the CDR3 is TGTGCCACCAGCAGTGGGGGGAGCACAGATACGCAGTATTTT. This gives the protein CATSSGGSTDTQYF.

The gene calls are TRBV9 and TRBJ2-7; D not resolved. The CDR3 covers 14 residues. CDR1 is SGDLS and CDR2 is YYNGEE in the germline V gene. V was trimmed by 2 bases and J by 2 bases, leaving 11 bases between them. In nucleotides, the CDR3 is TGTGCCAGCAGCGTTAGCCCACTCCCCTACGAGCAGTACTTC. Translated, it gives CASSVSPLPYEQYF.

With regard to this clone: One junction end disagrees with the germline gene, perhaps due to a read error. The V call is TRBV10-3, the J call TRBJ2-1; D not certain. CDR3 length equals 15 residues. Germline V gives CDR1 ENHRY, CDR2 SYGVKD. The CDR3 sequence: CATSDRSSSYNEQFF. CDR3 coding DNA: TGTGCCACCAGTGACCGTTCGAGCTCCTACAATGAGCAGTTCTTC.

This chain links TRBV29-1 with TRBJ1-1; D is unclear. This CDR3 is 11 amino acids long. CDR1 is SQVTM, CDR2 ANQGSEA, per germline. Trimming took off 5 bases at V and 3 bases at J, with 7 bases between the two ends. The CDR3 sequence is CSVPTYTEAFF. Written as DNA, the CDR3 is TGCAGCGTTCCTACCTACACTGAAGCTTTCTTT.

V is TRBV4-2 and J is TRBJ2-7; weak D call: TRBD1 (6 bases). The CDR3 totals 17 residues. Between the trimmed V and J ends, which lost 0 bases and 2 bases, there was a span of 17 bases. Germline V lookup: CDR1 LGHNA, CDR2 YNFKEQ. The CDR3 DNA reads TGTGCCAGCAGCCAAGATCAGTTGGGGGACAAGACCTACGAGCAGTACTTC. Its protein is CASSQDQLGDKTYEQYF.

This chain links TRBV4-1 with TRBJ1-2; a weak D match, TRBD1 (6 bases). The CDR3 consists of 15 residues. The V end lost 3 bases, the J end lost 0 bases, and 11 bases lay between the germline ends. Germline V gives CDR1 MGHRA, CDR2 YSYEKL. For the CDR3, the DNA is TGCGCCAGCAGCCAGACCGAGGGGGCTAACTATGGCTACACCTTC. It encodes CASSQTEGANYGYTF.

The chain joins TRBV6-6 to TRBJ1-1, with 8 bases aligning to TRBD1. This CDR3 contains 15 residues. Per the germline V gene, CDR1 is MNHNY and CDR2 is SVGAGI (reference sequence). V lost 2 bases and J lost 3; bases outside the gene matches: 5. The CDR3 DNA follows: TGTGCCAGCAGTTACCCACAGGGGGTGCACACTGAAGCTTTCTTT. Encoded protein: CASSYPQGVHTEAFF.

The chain recombines TRBV18 with TRBJ2-7; possible D gene TRBD1, 7 bases. V dropped 0 bases and J dropped 5 bases, with 14 bases sitting between them. CDR1 and CDR2 (germline): KGHSH, LQKENI. This CDR3 contains 15 residues. As DNA, the CDR3 is TGTGCCAGCTCACCACCGGGGCAGGGGGGCCACGAGCAGTACTTC. It is translated as CASSPPGQGGHEQYF.

The chain carries TRBV7-2 and TRBJ2-7; a possible D gene is TRBD2 (6 bases). V lost 1 base and J lost 3, with 19 bases in between. CDR3 length equals 17 residues. Germline V lookup: CDR1 SGHTA, CDR2 FQGNSA. This chain's CDR3 is CASSLGPGTLGVYEQYF. The CDR3 DNA reads as TGTGCCAGCAGCTTAGGGCCCGGGACTTTAGGGGTCTACGAGCAGTACTTC.

The chain carries TRBV6-6 and TRBJ2-5; 7 bases agree with TRBD1. Germline loops: CDR1 MNHNY, CDR2 SVGAGI (reference sequence). The CDR3 has 13 residues. V lost 8 bases, J lost 3 bases, and 6 bases stayed unmatched. The CDR3 sequence: CASEGQLEETQYF. CDR3 bases: TGTGCCAGCGAGGGACAGCTCGAAGAGACCCAGTACTTC.

Worth noting for this clone: The sample carries other DNA sequences with the same CDR3. The chain joins TRBV4-3 to TRBJ2-7; D is perhaps TRBD1 (6 bases). Trimming left V 1 base short and J 2 bases short, with 12 bases between. The CDR3 consists of 15 residues. Germline CDR1 reads LGHNA; CDR2 reads YSLEER. CDR3 nucleotide sequence: TGCGCCAGCAGCCAAGTTTCAACAGGGACCTACGAGCAGTACTTC. Translated, it gives CASSQVSTGTYEQYF.